This T cell receptor (beta chain) was sequenced in a study of T cell responses to AZD1222 COVID-19 vaccine. Study summary: Both about-4-week and about-12-week second-dose recipients were combined. Whole-study results and caveats: Donors were mostly white British, more females; clonal diversity possibly underestimated. Without day 14 samples, only post-peak T cell repertoires were studied.

The ends were cut back, 7 bases at V and 5 bases at J, with 14 bases in the middle. The germline V gene has CDR1 SQVTM and CDR2 ANQGSEA. The CDR3 is 12 amino acids. Assay used: immunoSEQ multiplex PCR; TCRdb lists only in-frame clones, some missing. The repertoire includes around 180,000 clones, almost 95% of them detected once, and approximately 9.6% sits in the top ten. In regard to this clone: What it recognizes is unknown.

This TCR came from an adult in good health. The sequencing used peripheral blood, collected on day 0 of AZD1222 vaccination. This chain links TRBV29-1 with TRBJ2-5; maybe TRBD1 (5 bases). CDR3 region: CSDLGARETQYF. The CDR3 bases are TGCAGCGACCTTGGGGCGAGGGAGACCCAGTACTTC.